Listed below are T cell receptor beta chains from one sample, sequenced in a study of blood T cell repertoires in COVID-19. Sequenced by immunoSEQ multiplex PCR; TCRdb stores in-frame clones only, minus some. The sample has over 45,000 clones, approximately 84% seen once; the top ten hold around 4.5%. Specimen: peripheral blood. The receptors were gathered from a man in his fifties with active COVID-19. CDR3s include the opening cysteine and the closing phenylalanine or tryptophan. D genes are given only for firm matches. Rows may omit the clone size; those that give it use once, few, many or a size class.

v_gene	j_gene	d_gene	abundance	CDR3nt	CDR3aa
TRBV4-1	TRBJ1-4	TRBD1	NA	TGCGCCAGCAGGGTAGGGACAGCCCGGAGAGAGAATGAAAAACTGTTTTTT	CASRVGTARRENEKLFF
TRBV20-1	TRBJ2-5	NA	NA	TGCAGTGCTAGAATCCTTGAGACCCAGTACTTC	CSARILETQYF
TRBV7-2	TRBJ1-3	NA	NA	TGTGCCAGCAGCTTAGATACGGCAGGGGTATATGGAAACACCATATATTTT	CASSLDTAGVYGNTIYF
TRBV25-1	TRBJ2-1	TRBD1	NA	TGTGCCAGCAGTGCGACAGGGTTTGAGCAGTTCTTC	CASSATGFEQFF
TRBV3-1/TRBV3-2	TRBJ2-5	NA	NA	TGTGCCAGCGCGGCGCAGACCCAGTACTTC	CASAAQTQYF
TRBV2	TRBJ2-1	TRBD1	NA	TGTGCCAGCAGTGATGGGGGACAGGCTGCCAATGAGCAGTTCTTC	CASSDGGQAANEQFF
TRBV27	TRBJ1-1	NA	NA	TGTGCCAGCACCCGAACGGGGGGCACTGAAGCTTTCTTT	CASTRTGGTEAFF
TRBV19	TRBJ1-2	NA	few	TGTGCCAGTAGTATTGACACCGCTCTCTATGGCTACACCTTC	CASSIDTALYGYTF
TRBV5-5	TRBJ2-1	NA	NA	TGTGCCAGCAGCTTGCTCGGGGATGAGCAGTTCTTC	CASSLLGDEQFF
TRBV7-9	TRBJ2-4	NA	NA	TGTGCCAGCAGCTTAGGACAGAAGAGAAAAAACATTCAGTACTTC	CASSLGQKRKNIQYF
TRBV6-5	TRBJ1-5	TRBD1	NA	TGTGCCAGCAGGGTGGGACAGGCACGCCAGCCCCAGCATTTT	CASRVGQARQPQHF
TRBV6-6	TRBJ1-3	TRBD1	NA	TGTGCCAGCACCCCGGGGACAGGGGTAAACACCATATATTTT	CASTPGTGVNTIYF
TRBV6-5	TRBJ2-7	NA	NA	TGTGCCAGCAGTTCCCGGGACAACCCCTACGAGCAGTACTTC	CASSSRDNPYEQYF
TRBV7-2	TRBJ1-2	NA	NA	TGTGCCAGCAGCCCCCGGTTAGGGGATGCCGCCCCCTATGGCTACACCTTC	CASSPRLGDAAPYGYTF
TRBV28	TRBJ2-3	TRBD2	NA	TGTGCCAGCAGTTCCCCCGGGGAGCGGGGGGGTATTGATACGCAGTATTTT	CASSSPGERGGIDTQYF
TRBV7-2	TRBJ2-5	TRBD1	NA	TGTGCCAGCAGCTTTTTAGGGGGCGGAGAGACCCAGTACTTC	CASSFLGGGETQYF
TRBV18	TRBJ1-5	TRBD1	NA	TGTGCCAGCTCCTCAGGGGGGAATCCTACCCGCAATCAGCCCCAGCATTTT	CASSSGGNPTRNQPQHF
TRBV10-3	TRBJ2-5	TRBD2	NA	TGTGCCATCAGAGATAGCGGGGGCCTCCAAGAGACCCAGTACTTC	CAIRDSGGLQETQYF
TRBV7-9	TRBJ2-3	TRBD2	NA	TGTGCCAGCAGGGAACGGACTAGAAGCACAGATACGCAGTATTTT	CASRERTRSTDTQYF
TRBV11-2	TRBJ2-7	NA	NA	TGTGCCAGCAGTGCGGTTTGGGGGCCGGGGGAGCAGTACTTC	CASSAVWGPGEQYF
TRBV5-1	TRBJ2-3	NA	NA	TGCGCCAGCAGCTTGGAAGGACTGGAAGATACGCAGTATTTT	CASSLEGLEDTQYF
TRBV7-2	TRBJ1-4	TRBD1	once	TGTGCCAGCAGCCTAAGGGGGCTGACTAATGAAAAACTGTTTTTT	CASSLRGLTNEKLFF
TRBV4-3	TRBJ2-2	TRBD1	NA	TGCGCCAGCAGTTCGACAGGGATGAACACCGGGGAGCTGTTTTTT	CASSSTGMNTGELFF
TRBV7-2	TRBJ1-1	NA	once	TGTGCCAGCAGCGTAAACACTGAAGCTTTCTTT	CASSVNTEAFF
TRBV9	TRBJ2-5	TRBD2	few	TGTGCCAGCAGCGGCGGTTTGGGGACTAGCGGGGAAGAGACCCAGTACTTC	CASSGGLGTSGEETQYF
TRBV7-2	TRBJ2-1	NA	NA	TGTGCCAGCAGCTTAGGGCATTACAATGAGCAGTTCTTC	CASSLGHYNEQFF
TRBV6-5	TRBJ2-1	TRBD1	NA	TGTGCCAGCAGTTATGGGACAGGAATATACAATGAGCAGTTCTTC	CASSYGTGIYNEQFF
TRBV5-1	TRBJ2-5	TRBD2	NA	TGCGCCAGCAGCTTAGTACCTAGCGGGGGGGAGACCCAGTACTTC	CASSLVPSGGETQYF
TRBV6-6	TRBJ2-7	TRBD1	NA	TGTGCCAGCAGTTACTCTGGGACAGCTCGGGACGAGCAGTACTTC	CASSYSGTARDEQYF